Each of the 25 T cell receptor beta chains below was sequenced from the same sample in a study of shared clonotypes between healthy human individuals. Sequenced by immunoSEQ multiplex PCR; TCRdb stores in-frame clones only, minus some. The table has 450,000 to 500,000 clones, about 72% seen once. The sample comprised PBMCs. The receptors were sampled from a woman aged 40 to 50 in good health. Some clones in this sample may be carry-over from other donors' samples.

This chain connects TRBV27 to TRBJ2-3, with a possible D match to TRBD2 (6 bases). V gave up 6 bases and J gave up 4 bases, with 29 bases separating them. Looked up from germline, CDR1 is MNHEY and CDR2 is SMNVEV (reference sequence). The CDR3 is made up of 19 amino acids. The CDR3 is CASRGRDAYSLTPSDTQYF. The CDR3 bases are TGTGCCAGCAGAGGGCGGGACGCTTATAGTTTGACTCCCTCAGATACGCAGTATTTT.

This chain connects TRBV5-1 to TRBJ1-1; unclear D gene. Germline CDR1 reads SGHRS; CDR2 reads YFSETQ. This CDR3 is 16 amino acids long. The V end lost 2 bases, the J end lost 2 bases, and 16 bases lay between the germline ends. The CDR3 loop reads CASSFQDASANTEAFF. Here the CDR3 DNA reads TGCGCCAGCAGCTTTCAAGACGCTTCAGCCAACACTGAAGCTTTCTTT.

The chain recombines TRBV30 with TRBJ2-2; possibly TRBD2 for D (5 bases). With 0 bases removed from V and 8 bases from J, the gap between germline ends came to 13 bases. In germline, CDR1 is GTSNPN, CDR2 SVGIG (reference sequence). This CDR3 has 14 residues. The chain's CDR3 is CAWSVLDGVGELFF. CDR3 coding DNA: TGTGCCTGGAGTGTACTAGATGGGGTTGGGGAGCTGTTTTTT.

V and J are TRBV27 and TRBJ1-4, with D hard to call. The CDR3 has 14 amino acids. Trimming took 8 bases from V and 4 from J, leaving 14 bases between them. CDR1 MNHEY and CDR2 SMNVEV come from the germline V gene (reference sequence). CDR3 residues: CASAGRAGNEKLFF. For the CDR3, the DNA is TGTGCCAGCGCGGGCAGAGCTGGTAATGAAAAACTGTTTTTT.

The chain combines TRBV7-6 with TRBJ2-1; D ambiguous. The germline gives CDR1 SGHVS, CDR2 FNYEAQ. CDR3 size: 13 residues. V was shortened by 7 bases and J by 9 bases, with 16 bases between the two germline ends. For the CDR3, the DNA is TGTGCCAGCACCTCCTATAGGTCAAGTGAGCAGTTCTTC. It specifies CASTSYRSSEQFF.

The J gene is TRBJ1-4, the V gene TRBV28; D is ambiguous. Germline values: CDR1 MDHEN, CDR2 SYDVKM. Trimming took off 5 bases at V and 0 bases at J, with 10 bases between the two ends. The CDR3 contains 15 residues. CDR3 region: CASSPPTTTNEKLFF. The CDR3 DNA follows: TGTGCCAGCAGTCCCCCGACCACAACTAATGAAAAACTGTTTTTT.

The chain is built from TRBV7-2 and TRBJ2-3; 10 bases match TRBD2. Germline V lookup: CDR1 SGHTA, CDR2 FQGNSA. The CDR3 is 15 amino acids. Unmatched junction bases numbered 5, after V lost 6 bases and J lost 2 bases. The CDR3 nucleotides read TGTGCCAGCAGTCTAGCGGGAGTGGTCACAGATACGCAGTATTTT. Translated: CASSLAGVVTDTQYF.

This chain uses TRBV4-1 with TRBJ2-3, with D perhaps assigned TRBD1 or TRBD2 (5 bases each). This CDR3 region has 17 residues. Germline CDR1 and CDR2: MGHRA and YSYEKL. The V and J ends lost 3 bases and 4 bases respectively, with 20 bases between them. Here the CDR3 reads CASSHDQLGAVADTQYF. In DNA, the CDR3 is TGCGCCAGCAGCCATGACCAACTAGGGGCAGTGGCAGATACGCAGTATTTT.

V gene TRBV2 combines with J gene TRBJ2-7; possible D gene TRBD2, 6 bases. The CDR3 has 15 amino acids. Trimming left V 6 bases short and J 6 bases short, with 21 bases between. CDR1 and CDR2 (germline): SNHLY, FYNNEI. The CDR3 coding sequence is TGTGCCAGCAGAGGAGGGGACGCACTAGGGTCCGAGCAGTACTTC. Translated, it gives CASRGGDALGSEQYF.

The V and J genes are TRBV27 and TRBJ2-7; the D gene is possibly TRBD1 (6 bases). Trimming stripped 6 bases from V and 1 base from J, with 10 bases between. CDR3 length: 13 residues. Germline V gene lookup returns CDR1 MNHEY and CDR2 SMNVEV (reference sequence). CDR3 DNA sequence: TGTGCCAGCAGAATAACAGGGTCCTACGAGCAGTACTTC. Encoded protein: CASRITGSYEQYF.

The chain has TRBV2 and TRBJ2-1; 7 nucleotides line up with TRBD1. CDR3 length: 13 amino acids. V lost 6 bases and J lost 7; bases outside the gene matches: 6. Germline V gene sequence: CDR1 SNHLY, CDR2 FYNNEI. The CDR3 loop is CASSRGGGNEQFF. In DNA form, the CDR3 reads TGTGCCAGCAGCCGAGGGGGCGGGAATGAGCAGTTCTTC.

Turning to this clone: The sample contains more than one DNA sequence encoding this CDR3. This rearrangement joins TRBV11-2 to TRBJ2-7; 8 bases map to TRBD1. The CDR3 spans 14 residues. With 5 bases clipped from V and 4 bases from J, the junction kept 7 bases outside the gene matches. Germline CDR1 is SGHAT and CDR2 is FQNNGV. CDR3 region: CASSPGQGIYEQYF. The DNA of the CDR3 is TGTGCCAGCAGCCCAGGACAGGGTATTTACGAGCAGTACTTC.

This chain joins TRBV2 and TRBJ2-3, with 8 bases identical to TRBD2. Trimming took 6 bases from V and 0 from J; bases not matched to a gene: 5. The CDR3 loop spans 15 amino acids. Per germline, CDR1 SNHLY and CDR2 FYNNEI. Here the CDR3 reads CASSLSSGSTDTQYF. CDR3 bases: TGTGCCAGCAGCTTATCTAGCGGGAGCACAGATACGCAGTATTTT. Full variable domain (remainder filled in from reference TRBV2 and TRBJ2-3): EPEVTQTPSHQVTQMGQEVILRCVPISNHLYFYWYRQILGQKVEFLVSFYNNEISEKSEIFDDQFSVERPDGSNFTLKIRSTKLEDSAMYFCASSLSSGSTDTQYFGPGTRLTVL.

The rearrangement joins TRBV28 to TRBJ1-5, with TRBD1 identical over 7 bases. The CDR3 covers 17 residues. CDR1 MDHEN and CDR2 SYDVKM come from the germline V gene. V shed 6 bases, J shed 3 bases, and the junction held 14 bases outside the gene matches. The CDR3 loop reads CASRSDRARMDNQPQHF. In DNA form, the CDR3 reads TGTGCCAGCAGGTCTGACAGGGCCCGTATGGACAATCAGCCCCAGCATTTT. Looking up the rest from reference TRBV28 and TRBJ1-5 gives the full variable domain: DVKVTQSSRYLVKRTGEKVFLECVQDMDHENMFWYRQDPGLGLRLIYFSYDVKMKEKGDIPEGYSVSREKKERFSLILESASTNQTSMYLCASRSDRARMDNQPQHFGDGTRLSIL.

This chain uses TRBV9 with TRBJ2-4; possibly TRBD1 or TRBD2 for D (5 bases each). This CDR3 contains 16 residues. Trimming removed 3 bases at V and 7 bases at J, with 20 bases between. CDR1 SGDLS and CDR2 YYNGEE come from the germline V gene. The CDR3 loop is CASSALPGAGANIQYF. The CDR3 DNA is TGTGCCAGCAGCGCCCTGCCCGGGGCCGGGGCGAACATTCAGTACTTC.

The chain couples TRBV5-4 to TRBJ2-5, with D maybe TRBD1 (6 bases). The DNA end lines up better with TRBJ2-7; the J call may be wrong. The CDR3 length is 16 residues. Germline lookup yields CDR1 SGHNT and CDR2 YYREEE (reference sequence). CDR3 loop: CASSFWHRADSYEQYF. In nucleotides, the CDR3 is TGTGCCAGCAGCTTCTGGCACAGGGCGGACTCCTACGAGCAGTACTTC.

The chain links TRBV28 to TRBJ2-5, with 11 bases lining up with TRBD1. CDR3 length equals 15 residues. V lost 3 bases and J lost 5; bases outside the gene matches: 5. Germline lookup yields CDR1 MDHEN and CDR2 SYDVKM. The CDR3, as DNA: TGTGCCAGCAGTTTGGGGGGACAGGGGGGCGAGACCCAGTACTTC. Translating gives CASSLGGQGGETQYF. The variable domain in full, with the rest retrieved from reference TRBV28 and TRBJ2-5, is DVKVTQSSRYLVKRTGEKVFLECVQDMDHENMFWYRQDPGLGLRLIYFSYDVKMKEKGDIPEGYSVSREKKERFSLILESASTNQTSMYLCASSLGGQGGETQYFGPGTRLLVL.

There are many counts of this clone. Different DNA sequences within this sample yield the same CDR3. The chain carries TRBV29-1 and TRBJ2-5, with 7 bases fitting TRBD1. Trimming cost V 4 bases and J 4 bases; bases outside gene matches: 12. The CDR3 covers 15 residues. The germline CDR1 and CDR2 sequences are SQVTM and ANQGSEA. CDR3 in DNA: TGCAGCGTTGGCCCCCATGACAGGGTTGGAGAGACCCAGTACTTC. Translation: CSVGPHDRVGETQYF.

V is TRBV28 and J is TRBJ2-5, with D possibly matching TRBD1 (5 bases). The CDR3 spans 16 residues. The germline gives CDR1 MDHEN, CDR2 SYDVKM. Trimming removed 2 bases from V and 2 bases from J, with 15 bases in between. CDR3 bases: TGTGCCAGCAGTTTAATGGGCAGGGCGATACAAGAGACCCAGTACTTC. It yields the protein CASSLMGRAIQETQYF.

Notes on this clone: A single base is all that separates this from a far larger clone, so a read error is likely. The chain carries TRBV28 and TRBJ2-7; 13 bases line up with TRBD2. Germline V gene lookup returns CDR1 MDHEN and CDR2 SYDVKM. The CDR3 is made up of 19 amino acids. Trimming cost V 5 bases and J 0 bases; bases outside gene matches: 13. The CDR3 protein is CASSPRTSGRRSLSYEQYF. The CDR3 DNA reads TGTGCCAGCAGTCCGCGGACTAGCGGGAGAAGGAGTCTCTCCTACGAGCAGTACTTC.

CDR3: CASSAGQGNYEQYF. CDR3 in DNA: TGTGCCAGCAGTGCCGGGCAGGGAAACTACGAGCAGTACTTC. The genes are TRBV2 and TRBJ2-7, with D possibly being TRBD1 (5 bases). CDR3 length equals 14 residues. Trimming removed 4 bases from V and 3 bases from J, with 13 bases in between. Germline CDR1 SNHLY, CDR2 FYNNEI.

The chain combines TRBV4-1 with TRBJ2-2, with 10 bases identical to TRBD1. The CDR3 has 16 residues. V shed 4 bases, J shed 3 bases, and the junction held 5 bases outside the gene matches. Germline V lookup: CDR1 MGHRA, CDR2 YSYEKL. This CDR3 is CASSPRQGAYTGELFF. CDR3 DNA sequence: TGCGCCAGCAGCCCTCGACAGGGGGCCTACACCGGGGAGCTGTTTTTT.

This chain uses TRBV28 with TRBJ1-1; maybe TRBD1 (5 bases). V was cut by 3 bases and J by 2 bases, with 13 bases left in between. The CDR3 covers 15 residues. Germline CDR1 and CDR2: MDHEN and SYDVKM. The CDR3 sequence is CASSFADRLNTEAFF. The DNA for the CDR3 is TGTGCCAGCAGTTTCGCTGACAGACTAAACACTGAAGCTTTCTTT. The whole variable domain, filled in from reference TRBV28 and TRBJ1-1, reads DVKVTQSSRYLVKRTGEKVFLECVQDMDHENMFWYRQDPGLGLRLIYFSYDVKMKEKGDIPEGYSVSREKKERFSLILESASTNQTSMYLCASSFADRLNTEAFFGQGTRLTVV.

This rearrangement joins TRBV7-2 to TRBJ2-7; TRBD2 might be the D (5 bases). With 2 bases removed from V and 3 bases from J, the gap between germline ends came to 14 bases. Germline lookup yields CDR1 SGHTA and CDR2 FQGNSA. The CDR3 covers 15 residues. The CDR3 DNA sequence: TGTGCCAGCAGCTTAAGAGTCCTCGGGGACTACGAGCAGTACTTC. This sequence encodes CASSLRVLGDYEQYF.

In nucleotides, the CDR3 is TGTGCCAGCAGCTTAATCCGTACAAGGAACACTGAAGCTTTCTTT. Its translation is CASSLIRTRNTEAFF. The chain carries TRBV7-3 and TRBJ1-1; D is unresolved. CDR1 is SGHTA, CDR2 FQGTGA, per germline. This CDR3 comprises 15 residues. Trimming left V 1 base short and J 1 base short, with 10 bases between.